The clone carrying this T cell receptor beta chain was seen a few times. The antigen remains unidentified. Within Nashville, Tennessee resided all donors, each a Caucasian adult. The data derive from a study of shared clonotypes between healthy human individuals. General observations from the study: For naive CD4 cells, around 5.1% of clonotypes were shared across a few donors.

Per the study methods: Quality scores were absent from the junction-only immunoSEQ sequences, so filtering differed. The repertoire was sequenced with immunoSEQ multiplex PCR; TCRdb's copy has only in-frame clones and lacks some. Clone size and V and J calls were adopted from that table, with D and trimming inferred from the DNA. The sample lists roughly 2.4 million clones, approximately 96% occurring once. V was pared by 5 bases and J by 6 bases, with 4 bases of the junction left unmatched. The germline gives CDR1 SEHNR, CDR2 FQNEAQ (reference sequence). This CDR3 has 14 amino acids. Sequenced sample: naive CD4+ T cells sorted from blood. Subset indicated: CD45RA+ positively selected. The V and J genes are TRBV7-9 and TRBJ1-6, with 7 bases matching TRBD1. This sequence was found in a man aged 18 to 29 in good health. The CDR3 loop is CASSQNRGNSPLHF. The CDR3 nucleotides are TGTGCCAGCAGCCAAAACAGGGGTAATTCACCCCTCCACTTT.